One and the same sample provided the 15 T cell receptor beta chains below, sequenced in a study of blood T cell repertoires in COVID-19 (dated by TCRdb to the early 2020s). The library was generated by the immunoSEQ multiplex PCR assay. TCRdb mirrors the immuneACCESS table, restricted to in-frame sequences. Some clones are absent from its copies; in checked studies, under half trace to an unresolved V gene, and the reason for the others is unknown. The sample profile shows under 200,000 clones; over 80% of them were found once. The top ten constitute 8% to 9.5% of the sample. The sequencing input was peripheral blood. Receptors were obtained from a woman older than 75 with active or convalescent COVID-19.

This clone was found once. The J gene is TRBJ1-1, the V gene TRBV6-5, with 10 bases aligning to TRBD1. CDR1 and CDR2 from the germline V gene are MNHEY and SVGAGI. J gave up 4 bases and V 7 bases, and 6 bases lay outside the gene matches. The length of the CDR3 is 14 residues. The CDR3 nucleotides read TGTGCCAGCATTAGACAGGGGGCAATCACTGAAGCTTTCTTT. Translating gives CASIRQGAITEAFF.

The genes are TRBV5-1 and TRBJ2-1; D unclear. V lost 0 bases, J lost 3 bases, and 10 bases lay in between. This CDR3 is built from 15 residues. CDR1 and CDR2 (germline): SGHRS, YFSETQ. In DNA, the CDR3 is TGCGCCAGCAGCTTGGAGCCATACGACTACAATGAGCAGTTCTTC. This gives the protein CASSLEPYDYNEQFF.

This chain links TRBV2 with TRBJ1-6, with D possibly being TRBD1 (6 bases). V lost 6 bases and J lost 7, with 16 bases in between. Per germline, CDR1 SNHLY and CDR2 FYNNEI. The CDR3 is 15 residues long. The CDR3, as DNA: TGTGCCAGCAGGCCCCGGGACACACCCAATTCACCCCTCCACTTT. This sequence encodes CASRPRDTPNSPLHF.

V usage is TRBV19 and J usage is TRBJ1-5; D not resolved. Trimming took 7 bases from V and 2 from J, leaving 9 bases between them. CDR1 and CDR2 (germline): LNHDA, SQIVND (reference sequence). The CDR3 extends over 13 amino acids. For the CDR3, the DNA is TGTGCCAGTAAGGAACGGGGCAATCAGCCCCAGCATTTT. Its translation: CASKERGNQPQHF.

The V and J genes are TRBV11-3 and TRBJ2-7; 9 bases align to TRBD1. Germline values: CDR1 SGHNT, CDR2 YENEEA. This CDR3 has 14 residues. Trimming removed 0 bases from V and 4 bases from J; junction bases left unmatched: 1. The CDR3 sequence: CASSLDGTGYEQYF. The DNA of the CDR3 is TGTGCCAGCAGCTTAGACGGGACAGGGTACGAGCAGTACTTC.

This clone appeared a few times. This chain connects TRBV24-1 to TRBJ1-1; 7 nucleotides agree with TRBD1. Trimming removed 1 base from V and 3 bases from J; junction bases left unmatched: 1. Germline assignment: CDR1 KGHDR and CDR2 SFDVKD. The CDR3 consists of 14 residues. CDR3 coding DNA: TGTGCCACCAGTGATTTAAGGGGGCACACTGAAGCTTTCTTT. It codes for CATSDLRGHTEAFF.

The chain recombines TRBV7-2 with TRBJ2-1, with D possibly matching TRBD2 (5 bases). CDR3 size: 16 residues. Germline CDR1 SGHTA, CDR2 FQGNSA. V lost 0 bases to trimming and J lost 3 bases, with 12 bases between them. The CDR3 here is CASSLAEASSYNEQFF. The CDR3 DNA reads TGTGCCAGCAGCTTAGCGGAGGCTAGCAGCTACAATGAGCAGTTCTTC. Combining the CDR3 with reference TRBV7-2 and TRBJ2-1 gives the whole variable domain GAGVSQSPSNKVTEKGKDVELRCDPISGHTALYWYRQSLGQGLEFLIYFQGNSAPDKSGLPSDRFSAERTGGSVSTLTIQRTQQEDSAVYLCASSLAEASSYNEQFFGPGTRLTVL.

The chain carries TRBV4-2 and TRBJ2-1; D call uncertain. Trimming took 1 base from V and 6 from J, leaving 7 bases between them. The CDR3 has 13 residues. Germline V lookup: CDR1 LGHNA, CDR2 YNFKEQ. This CDR3 reads CASSQGVANEQFF. The CDR3, as DNA: TGTGCCAGCAGCCAAGGAGTCGCCAATGAGCAGTTCTTC.

The CDR3 nucleotides read TGTGCCAGCAGTTACGGGCAACCCTACGAGCAGTACTTC. Translating it yields CASSYGQPYEQYF. This chain joins TRBV6-5 and TRBJ2-7; D gene unclear. With 2 bases removed from V and 2 bases from J, the gap between germline ends came to 7 bases. Germline V gene sequence: CDR1 MNHEY, CDR2 SVGAGI. The CDR3 is 13 amino acids.

This chain uses TRBV28 with TRBJ2-2, with 7 bases matching TRBD1. The CDR3 covers 15 residues. J gave up 6 bases and V 3 bases, and 7 bases lay outside the gene matches. CDR1 and CDR2 (germline): MDHEN, SYDVKM. CDR3 sequence (DNA): TGTGCCAGCAGTTTGCCAGGGGGTTCCTCCGGGGAGCTGTTTTTT. Its protein product is CASSLPGGSSGELFF.

In its sample, this clone was seen many times. This chain uses TRBV6-2 or TRBV6-3 with TRBJ2-7; 11 bases align to TRBD2. V was clipped by 1 base and J by 0 bases; unmatched bases: 8. This CDR3 is 18 amino acids long. The germline V gene encodes CDR1 MNHEY and CDR2 SVGEGT. The CDR3 spells CASSYLTSGARSSYEQYF. CDR3 sequence (DNA): TGTGCCAGCAGTTACTTGACTAGCGGGGCAAGGAGCTCCTACGAGCAGTACTTC.

The genes are TRBV11-2 and TRBJ2-1; perhaps TRBD2 as D (6 bases). This CDR3 has 16 amino acids. Trimming took 2 bases from V and 7 from J, leaving 18 bases between them. Germline loops: CDR1 SGHAT, CDR2 FQNNGV. CDR3 region: CASSLSGSVGGNEQFF. The CDR3, as DNA: TGTGCCAGCAGCTTATCTGGTTCCGTGGGGGGAAATGAGCAGTTCTTC.

The chain combines TRBV5-4 with TRBJ2-7; 9 nucleotides match TRBD1. Trimming took 1 base from V and 3 from J; bases not matched to a gene: 5. The CDR3 is 15 residues long. CDR1 and CDR2 (germline): SGHNT, YYREEE (reference sequence). Here the CDR3 DNA reads TGTGCCAGCAGCTTGACAGGACAGGGGATCTACGAGCAGTACTTC. It codes for CASSLTGQGIYEQYF.

The CDR3 DNA sequence: TGTGCCAGCTCACCCAGCGCCTACAATGAGCAGTTCTTC. This codes for CASSPSAYNEQFF. The genes are TRBV18 and TRBJ2-1; D gene ambiguous. Trimming took 3 bases from V and 2 from J, leaving 5 bases between them. The CDR3 extends over 13 amino acids. The germline CDR1 and CDR2 sequences are KGHSH and LQKENI.

The chain couples TRBV12-5 to TRBJ1-4, with a weak D call TRBD1 (5 bases). The length of the CDR3 is 16 residues. Trimming removed 4 bases from V and 8 bases from J, with 20 bases in between. Germline loops: CDR1 LGHNT, CDR2 FRNRAP. The CDR3 nucleotides read TGTGCTAGTGGTTCGACCGCTGGGGGGGGAGGGGAAAAACTGTTTTTT. Translation: CASGSTAGGGGEKLFF.